These 16 T cell receptor beta chains originate from one sample sequenced in a study of blood T cell repertoires in COVID-19. The protocol was immunoSEQ multiplex PCR, while the TCRdb copy is restricted to in-frame clones and leaves out a portion. The table shows a few hundred thousand clones, with about 88% occurring only once. Sequencing input: peripheral blood. These TCRs come from a man aged 50 to 59 with COVID-19, enrolled during active disease.

In this sample, this clone turned up a few times. V is TRBV5-6 and J is TRBJ1-2; TRBD1 might be the D (5 bases). Trimming shortened V by 2 bases and J by 4 bases, and 9 bases separated the two germline ends. The germline V gene has CDR1 SGHDT and CDR2 YYEEEE. The CDR3 runs to 13 residues. The CDR3 here is CASSLQELYGYTF. CDR3 coding DNA: TGTGCCAGCAGCTTACAGGAGCTCTATGGCTACACCTTC.

The V call is TRBV18, the J call TRBJ2-2; D not resolved. V gave up 1 base and J gave up 5 bases, with 8 bases separating them. The CDR3 extends over 14 amino acids. Germline CDR1 is KGHSH and CDR2 is LQKENI. This CDR3 reads CASSPLVETGELFF. The DNA of the CDR3 is TGTGCCAGCTCACCACTTGTCGAGACCGGGGAGCTGTTTTTT.

There are many counts of this clone. J is TRBJ2-7 and V is TRBV13, with TRBD1 matching 9 bases. The ends lost 2 bases at V and 3 bases at J; junction bases unmatched: 5. The CDR3 loop spans 15 amino acids. Germline V CDR1 and CDR2: PRHDT, FYEKMQ (reference sequence). CDR3 nucleotide sequence: TGTGCCAGCAGCTTAAGGACAGGGGTTTTCTACGAGCAGTACTTC. Translation gives CASSLRTGVFYEQYF.

V and J are TRBV15 and TRBJ2-5; no definite D call. The germline CDR1 and CDR2 sequences are LNHNV and YYDKDF (reference sequence). The CDR3 is 15 residues long. The V gene lost 0 bases and the J gene lost 2 bases, with 10 bases spanning the gap. CDR3 bases: TGTGCCACCAGCAGAGATCGCACAGAACAAGAGACCCAGTACTTC. Amino acid sequence: CATSRDRTEQETQYF.

V gene TRBV11-2 combines with J gene TRBJ2-7; 9 bases align to TRBD2. With V trimmed by 3 bases and J by 6 bases, 6 bases remained unmatched. Per germline, CDR1 SGHAT and CDR2 FQNNGV. This CDR3 spans 14 amino acids. The CDR3 spells CASSFSSGVGEQYF. The CDR3 DNA is TGTGCCAGCAGCTTTTCTAGCGGGGTGGGCGAGCAGTACTTC.

This rearrangement joins TRBV7-9 to TRBJ2-1; TRBD1 aligns across 7 bases. The CDR3 is made up of 13 amino acids. The trim removed 2 bases at V and 8 bases at J, leaving 3 bases unmatched. CDR1 and CDR2 from the germline V gene are SEHNR and FQNEAQ (reference sequence). In nucleotides, the CDR3 is TGTGCCAGCAGCTTAACAGGGGTGGATGAGCAGTTCTTC. It specifies CASSLTGVDEQFF.

This rearrangement joins TRBV10-3 to TRBJ2-7, with 16 bases aligning to TRBD2. The J segment lost 6 bases and the V segment lost 6 bases, leaving 11 bases of the junction unmatched. Germline V gene lookup returns CDR1 ENHRY and CDR2 SYGVKD. There are 17 residues in the CDR3. The CDR3 DNA is TGTGCCATCAGCTCGGGACTAGCGGGAGGGCCTGGTGGCGAGCAGTACTTC. Encoded protein: CAISSGLAGGPGGEQYF.

The chain has TRBV4-1 and TRBJ2-1; no reliable D call. The CDR3 has 17 residues. V dropped 2 bases and J dropped 8 bases, with 22 bases sitting between them. Germline lookup yields CDR1 MGHRA and CDR2 YSYEKL. The CDR3 region is CASSQTASRSHVDEQFF. The CDR3, as DNA: TGCGCCAGCAGCCAAACCGCCTCCCGCAGTCATGTCGATGAGCAGTTCTTC.

This rearrangement joins TRBV30 to TRBJ2-2, with TRBD2 matching 11 bases. Losses at the gene ends were 2 bases for V and 6 bases for J; bases not matched to a gene: 5. CDR1 and CDR2 from the germline V gene are GTSNPN and SVGIG (reference sequence). The CDR3 runs to 15 residues. For the CDR3, the DNA is TGTGCCTGGAGTAGCGTTAGCGGGAGGGCCGGGGAGCTGTTTTTT. Its translation: CAWSSVSGRAGELFF.

The genes are TRBV7-8 and TRBJ1-5; 9 nucleotides agree with TRBD1. Per germline, CDR1 SGHVS and CDR2 FQNEAQ. Germline trimming cut 4 bases from V and 2 bases from J; bases unmatched to any gene: 3. The CDR3 contains 15 residues. The CDR3 DNA reads TGTGCCAGCAGCTCACAGGGGGCTGGCAATCAGCCCCAGCATTTT. As protein: CASSSQGAGNQPQHF.

The chain uses TRBV7-9 and TRBJ1-2; tentative D call: TRBD1 (5 bases). This CDR3 has 15 amino acids. Per germline, CDR1 SEHNR and CDR2 FQNEAQ (reference sequence). The ends were cut back, 6 bases at V and 5 bases at J, with 19 bases in the middle. This CDR3 is CASSSRADLTYGYTF. DNA of the CDR3: TGTGCCAGCAGTTCCAGGGCGGACCTAACTTATGGCTACACCTTC.

The chain joins TRBV18 to TRBJ2-1; weak D call: TRBD1 (6 bases). Germline V lookup: CDR1 KGHSH, CDR2 LQKENI. The V gene lost 5 bases and the J gene lost 4 bases, with 18 bases spanning the gap. The CDR3 extends over 16 amino acids. The CDR3 loop reads CASSYKPGEGYNEQFF. The CDR3, as DNA: TGTGCCAGCTCATACAAGCCAGGGGAAGGGTACAATGAGCAGTTCTTC.

This rearrangement joins TRBV7-6 to TRBJ2-1; the match to TRBD2 covers 13 bases. Germline V gene sequence: CDR1 SGHVS, CDR2 FNYEAQ. The CDR3 spans 17 residues. V lost 3 bases to trimming and J lost 4 bases; unmatched junction nucleotides: 6. CDR3: CASSFGTSGVTYNEQFF. DNA for the CDR3: TGTGCCAGCAGCTTCGGGACTAGCGGGGTAACTTACAATGAGCAGTTCTTC.

This sequence joins TRBV6-1 and TRBJ2-1; possibly TRBD2 for D (5 bases). The CDR3 consists of 18 residues. CDR1 and CDR2 (germline): MNHNS, SASEGT. Trimming removed 0 bases from V and 2 bases from J, with 17 bases in between. The CDR3 DNA reads as TGTGCCAGCAGTGAAGCGCTTCTGGACTTTCGGACCTACAATGAGCAGTTCTTC. This sequence encodes CASSEALLDFRTYNEQFF.

The CDR3 DNA is TGTGCCAGCAGCTTGGACCAAGCGGGACTAGCGGGGGCCTACGAGCAGTACTTC. As protein: CASSLDQAGLAGAYEQYF. V gene TRBV5-5 combines with J gene TRBJ2-7; the match to TRBD2 covers 14 bases. Germline CDR1 is SGHKS and CDR2 is YYEKEE (reference sequence). The CDR3 length is 18 residues. V trimming: 0 bases; J trimming: 2 bases; junction bases outside the gene matches: 7.

The chain employs TRBV5-1 and TRBJ1-1; D possibly corresponds to TRBD1 (5 bases). Germline V gene lookup returns CDR1 SGHRS and CDR2 YFSETQ. V was shortened by 0 bases and J by 10 bases, with 13 bases between the two germline ends. The CDR3 spans 13 residues. The CDR3 sequence is CASSLDGETAAFF. For the CDR3, the DNA is TGCGCCAGCAGCTTGGATGGTGAGACAGCAGCTTTCTTT.